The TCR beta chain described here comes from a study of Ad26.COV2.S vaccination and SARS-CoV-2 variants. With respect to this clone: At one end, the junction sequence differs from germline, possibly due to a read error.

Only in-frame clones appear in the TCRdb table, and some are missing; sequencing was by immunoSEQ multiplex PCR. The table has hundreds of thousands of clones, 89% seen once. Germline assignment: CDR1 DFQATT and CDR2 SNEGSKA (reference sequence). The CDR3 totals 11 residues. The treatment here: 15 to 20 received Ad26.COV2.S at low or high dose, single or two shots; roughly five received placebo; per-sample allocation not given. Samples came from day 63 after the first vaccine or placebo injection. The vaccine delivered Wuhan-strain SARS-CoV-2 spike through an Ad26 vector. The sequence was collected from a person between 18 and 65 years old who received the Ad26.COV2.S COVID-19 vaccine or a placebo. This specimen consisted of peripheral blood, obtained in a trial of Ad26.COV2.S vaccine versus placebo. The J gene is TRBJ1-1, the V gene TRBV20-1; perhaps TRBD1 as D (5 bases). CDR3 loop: CSVEGNSEAFF. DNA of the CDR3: TGCAGTGTGGAGGGGAACTCTGAAGCTTTCTTT.